This TCR beta chain was observed in a study of T cells in localized non-small cell lung cancer. General study findings and limits: Median roughly 57 top-100 tumor clones were shared with paired adjacent lung. Tumor trailed uninvolved adjacent lung in T cell clonality, which peaked there. Longer overall survival was associated with a higher density of T cells in the blood.

Atypia-free adjacent lung came from at least 2 cm beyond the tumor margin. Note on this clone: Its antigen is not known.

Only in-frame clones appear in the TCRdb table, and some are missing; sequencing was by immunoSEQ multiplex PCR. Found here are around 1,400 clones, around 26% of them singletons; the top ten hold 12% to 15%. Trimming at V came to 5 bases and at J to 8 bases, leaving 4 bases not matched to a gene. This CDR3 spans 14 amino acids. Germline V CDR1 and CDR2: LNHDA, SQIVND (reference sequence). This chain connects TRBV19 to TRBJ2-1; 12 bases align to TRBD2. The source is a woman between 18 and 50 years old with stage III lung adenocarcinoma. Sequencing was performed on normal lung tissue next to the tumor, taken before any cancer treatment. CDR3 DNA sequence: TGTGCCAGTAGTCTAGCGGGGGGGCTGGATGAGCAGTTCTTC. This codes for CASSLAGGLDEQFF.